A single sample gave rise to the 15 T cell receptor beta chains below, sequenced in a study of T cell responses to AZD1222 COVID-19 vaccine. Profiling relied on immunoSEQ multiplex PCR, and the TCRdb table lists in-frame clones only, not all of them. The sample has about 110,000 clones, about 93% seen once. The sequenced sample was peripheral blood, obtained 28 days after the second AZD1222 dose. These receptors were taken from an adult who received the AZD1222 COVID-19 vaccine.

The chain has TRBV7-8 and TRBJ1-2; maybe TRBD1 (6 bases). From germline, CDR1 is SGHVS and CDR2 FQNEAQ. The V end was cut by 5 bases, the J end by 0 bases, with 16 bases between. CDR3 length: 16 amino acids. CDR3 DNA sequence: TGTGCCAGCAGCCCTTCTACAGGGTCAGCTAACTATGGCTACACCTTC. Translating gives CASSPSTGSANYGYTF.

This sequence joins TRBV2 and TRBJ1-5; TRBD1 is a possible D gene (5 bases). The CDR3 runs to 11 residues. Deletions cut 8 bases from V and 11 bases from J, with 13 bases between. Germline CDR1 is SNHLY and CDR2 is FYNNEI. CDR3 sequence (DNA): TGTGCCAGCCGGGACGGTCGGGCCCAGCATTTT. Translation gives CASRDGRAQHF.

The chain employs TRBV6-1 and TRBJ1-2, with D perhaps TRBD1 (5 bases). The V end was cut by 1 base, the J end by 8 bases, with 17 bases between. Germline V CDR1 and CDR2: MNHNS, SASEGT. The CDR3 covers 15 residues. CDR3 bases: TGTGCCAGCAGTGAAGGAGTAGGGACCCTTGTCGGCTACACCTTC. It codes for CASSEGVGTLVGYTF.

This chain uses TRBV6-4 with TRBJ1-3; the D gene is possibly TRBD1 (6 bases). CDR1 is MRHNA and CDR2 is SNTAGT in the germline V gene. Trimming stripped 4 bases from V and 8 bases from J, with 18 bases between. This CDR3 is built from 15 residues. The CDR3 loop reads CASSGSKQGFDTIYF. The CDR3 nucleotides are TGTGCCAGCAGTGGCAGTAAACAGGGTTTTGACACCATATATTTT.

The V call is TRBV14, the J call TRBJ1-1; D gene ambiguous. There are 13 residues in the CDR3. Trimming took off 1 base at V and 7 bases at J, with 10 bases between the two ends. Germline V CDR1 and CDR2: SGHDN, FVKESK. The CDR3 bases are TGTGCCAGCAGCCAAGGCCAAAGGAATGAAGCTTTCTTT. Protein product: CASSQGQRNEAFF. The variable domain in full, with the rest retrieved from reference TRBV14 and TRBJ1-1, is EAGVTQFPSHSVIEKGQTVTLRCDPISGHDNLYWYRRVMGKEIKFLLHFVKESKQDESGMPNNRFLAERTGGTYSTLKVQPAELEDSGVYFCASSQGQRNEAFFGQGTRLTVV.

This chain joins TRBV28 and TRBJ1-1, with 11 bases lining up with TRBD1. This CDR3 is built from 16 residues. CDR1 is MDHEN and CDR2 is SYDVKM in the germline V gene. J lost 4 bases, V lost 1 base, and 5 bases had no gene match. The CDR3 sequence: CASSLSPGQGGTEAFF. CDR3 nucleotide sequence: TGTGCCAGCAGTTTATCACCGGGACAGGGGGGCACTGAAGCTTTCTTT.

The chain uses TRBV14 and TRBJ2-7; TRBD2 agrees at 7 bases. CDR3 length equals 14 residues. CDR1 and CDR2 from the germline V gene are SGHDN and FVKESK. V shed 4 bases, J shed 3 bases, and the junction held 6 bases outside the gene matches. The CDR3 loop is CASSPSGTNYEQYF. CDR3 DNA sequence: TGTGCCAGCAGCCCATCCGGGACTAACTACGAGCAGTACTTC.

The rearrangement uses TRBV5-1 and TRBJ2-4; 7 bases fit TRBD2. The trim removed 0 bases at V and 6 bases at J, leaving 6 bases unmatched. The germline gives CDR1 SGHRS, CDR2 YFSETQ. There are 15 residues in the CDR3. The CDR3 DNA follows: TGCGCCAGCAGCTTGGCAGTGACTAGCCCAAACATTCAGTACTTC. Translating it yields CASSLAVTSPNIQYF.

V usage is TRBV10-1 and J usage is TRBJ1-4, with D unresolved. The V gene's germline CDR1 is WNHNN and CDR2 SYGVQD (reference sequence). Trimming took off 4 bases at V and 3 bases at J, with 9 bases between the two ends. This CDR3 is 14 amino acids long. DNA for the CDR3: TGCGCCAGCAGTGCCGGCGGCTCTAATGAAAAACTGTTTTTT. This gives the protein CASSAGGSNEKLFF.

The V call is TRBV5-4, the J call TRBJ1-1, with TRBD1 matching 8 bases. V shed 2 bases, J shed 3 bases, and the junction held 6 bases outside the gene matches. Germline lookup yields CDR1 SGHNT and CDR2 YYREEE (reference sequence). CDR3 length: 15 residues. The CDR3, as DNA: TGTGCCAGCAGCTTAGGACAGGGCCGGGACACTGAAGCTTTCTTT. Translation gives CASSLGQGRDTEAFF.

This chain uses TRBV5-4 with TRBJ2-7, with D perhaps matching TRBD2 (6 bases). The germline V gene has CDR1 SGHNT and CDR2 YYREEE (reference sequence). Trimming stripped 0 bases from V and 1 base from J, with 14 bases between. The CDR3 sequence is 16 residues long. The CDR3 DNA reads TGTGCCAGCAGCTTGGGGGCGGCGGGAAAGTCCTACGAGCAGTACTTC. This encodes CASSLGAAGKSYEQYF.

The V call is TRBV7-2, the J call TRBJ1-5; the D is unclear. The CDR3 spans 16 residues. Germline V gene sequence: CDR1 SGHTA, CDR2 FQGNSA. V was shortened by 1 base and J by 3 bases, with 13 bases between the two germline ends. CDR3 nucleotides: TGTGCCAGCAGCTTAGAGGCAAAGTCCCCCAATCAGCCCCAGCATTTT. Translated, it gives CASSLEAKSPNQPQHF. The full variable domain, its missing parts supplied by reference TRBV7-2 and TRBJ1-5, is GAGVSQSPSNKVTEKGKDVELRCDPISGHTALYWYRQSLGQGLEFLIYFQGNSAPDKSGLPSDRFSAERTGGSVSTLTIQRTQQEDSAVYLCASSLEAKSPNQPQHFGDGTRLSIL.

The CDR3 nucleotides read TGCGCCAGCAGTGAGTCAGGGAACACCGGGGAGCTGTTTTTT. This sequence encodes CASSESGNTGELFF. The chain combines TRBV10-2 with TRBJ2-2; the D is unclear. Germline loops: CDR1 WSHSY, CDR2 SAAADI. The CDR3 runs to 14 residues. V lost 0 bases to trimming and J lost 1 base, with 3 bases between them.

This clone has more than one count but fewer than ten. V usage is TRBV9 and J usage is TRBJ2-1; 13 bases match TRBD2. The V gene's germline CDR1 is SGDLS and CDR2 YYNGEE. The CDR3 covers 19 residues. J gave up 0 bases and V 4 bases, and 10 bases lay outside the gene matches. Written as DNA, the CDR3 is TGTGCCAGCAGCCTACGGACTAGCGGGGGCTTTAGCTCCTACAATGAGCAGTTCTTC. It yields the protein CASSLRTSGGFSSYNEQFF.

This clone appeared a single time. The chain joins TRBV7-9 to TRBJ1-3; the D is unclear. With 2 bases removed from V and 2 bases from J, the gap between germline ends came to 7 bases. The CDR3 is 14 residues long. Germline V gives CDR1 SEHNR, CDR2 FQNEAQ (reference sequence). In DNA, the CDR3 is TGTGCCAGCAGCTTAAAGGGAGCTGGAAACACCATATATTTT. Amino acid sequence: CASSLKGAGNTIYF.